This T cell receptor beta chain was observed in a study of breast tumors, draining lymph nodes, adjacent tissues. General study points: Tumor and nontumor repertoires were significantly more similar in luminal-like than in basal-like breast cancer. Tumors had less TCR diversity than lymph nodes, more than nontumor tissue.

TCRdb analysed the multiplex PCR reads with MiXCR anew, one entry per CDR3 protein. Here the sample spans approximately 100,000 distinct CDR3 sequences, approximately 22% being singletons. This clonotype came up many times. What it recognizes is unknown. The lymph nodes were axillary draining lymph nodes from breast cancer patients. This CDR3 contains 15 residues. J was trimmed by 0 bases and V by 5 bases; bases with no gene match: 4. The germline CDR1 and CDR2 sequences are SNHLY and FYNNEI. Sample: axillary lymph node tissue. The chain has TRBV2 and TRBJ2-7; 10 nucleotides align to TRBD2. The origin of this receptor is a female donor with breast cancer. Some clones in this sample may be carry-over from other donors' samples. CDR3 DNA: TGTGCCAGCAGTATACCTAGCGGGAGCTCCTACGAGCAGTACTTC. It codes for CASSIPSGSSYEQYF. The full variable domain, completed using reference TRBV2 and TRBJ2-7, is EPEVTQTPSHQVTQMGQEVILRCVPISNHLYFYWYRQILGQKVEFLVSFYNNEISEKSEIFDDQFSVERPDGSNFTLKIRSTKLEDSAMYFCASSIPSGSSYEQYFGPGTRLTVT.